One sample yielded the 16 T cell receptor beta chains listed below, sequenced in a study of shared clonotypes between healthy human individuals. Clones were sequenced by immunoSEQ multiplex PCR, and TCRdb holds only the in-frame ones, with some missing. The sample includes 110,000 or so clones, about two thirds of them seen just once. Sequencing was performed on memory CD8+ T cells sorted from blood. Specified subset: CD45RO+ cells pooled with CCR7-negative TemRA cells. These TCRs come from a woman aged 25 to 39 in good health.

Ten or more counts support this clone. CDR3: CASSEEAGGDGGNEQFF. For the CDR3, the DNA is TGTGCCAGCAGTGAAGAAGCAGGGGGCGATGGTGGCAATGAGCAGTTCTTC. The genes are TRBV25-1 and TRBJ2-1; 8 bases map to TRBD1. The V and J ends lost 2 bases and 6 bases, in that order; junction bases with no gene match: 12. Germline lookup yields CDR1 MGHDK and CDR2 SYGVNS. The CDR3 totals 17 residues.

J is TRBJ2-3 and V is TRBV11-2; D could derive from TRBD1 or TRBD2 (5 bases each). CDR1 is SGHAT, CDR2 FQNNGV, per germline. The CDR3 spans 14 residues. Trimming cost V 6 bases and J 4 bases, with 14 bases left between them. The CDR3 DNA sequence: TGTGCCAGCAGGCTAACGGGGCCCGCAGATACGCAGTATTTT. It specifies CASRLTGPADTQYF.

This chain joins TRBV5-6 and TRBJ1-2, with 9 bases lining up with TRBD1. This CDR3 has 17 amino acids. V trimming: 1 base; J trimming: 2 bases; junction bases outside the gene matches: 9. CDR1 is SGHDT and CDR2 is YYEEEE in the germline V gene. The CDR3 nucleotides read TGTGCCAGCAGCTTGACCCGGGACAGGGACCGGAACTATGGCTACACCTTC. Translated, it gives CASSLTRDRDRNYGYTF.

The gene calls are TRBV28 and TRBJ2-1; 9 bases line up with TRBD1. The CDR3 has 16 residues. After removal of 5 bases from V and 4 bases from J, the junction contained 9 bases not matched to a gene. From germline, CDR1 is MDHEN and CDR2 SYDVKM. CDR3 nucleotides: TGTGCCAGCAGTCCACGTGGGACAGGGAGATACAATGAGCAGTTCTTC. Its protein product is CASSPRGTGRYNEQFF.

This clone was counted many times. The CDR3 DNA sequence: TGTGCCAGCAGCGTCGGACAGGGAGGCTATGGCTACACCTTC. It specifies CASSVGQGGYGYTF. The rearrangement joins TRBV7-3 to TRBJ1-2, with 8 bases identical to TRBD1. V lost 5 bases and J lost 4; bases outside the gene matches: 6. Germline loops: CDR1 SGHTA, CDR2 FQGTGA. The CDR3 loop spans 14 amino acids.

Judged by abundance, this clone is medium-sized. The rearrangement links TRBV4-1 to TRBJ2-1, with 12 bases identical to TRBD2. Looked up from germline, CDR1 is MGHRA and CDR2 is YSYEKL. The junction had 11 bases not matched to a gene; V was cut back by 5 bases and J by 6 bases. This CDR3 has 17 residues. DNA for the CDR3: TGCGCCAGCAGCACGACTAGCGGGAGTACCCCAGCCAATGAGCAGTTCTTC. Translation: CASSTTSGSTPANEQFF.

This clone showed up many times. V usage is TRBV4-2 and J usage is TRBJ2-7, with 10 bases that match TRBD2. Germline-derived CDR1 and CDR2 are LGHNA and YNFKEQ. The CDR3 has 14 amino acids. Losses at the gene ends were 4 bases for V and 6 bases for J; bases not matched to a gene: 6. Written as DNA, the CDR3 is TGTGCCAGCAGCCTCGCTAGCGGGAGTGCCGAGCAGTACTTC. Its translation: CASSLASGSAEQYF.

This clone showed up just a few times. CDR3 region: CASTEAEASGGYEQYF. CDR3 DNA: TGTGCCAGCACCGAAGCGGAGGCTAGCGGGGGCTACGAGCAGTACTTC. The V and J genes are TRBV6-1 and TRBJ2-7, with TRBD2 matching over 10 bases. This CDR3 contains 16 residues. The J segment lost 3 bases and the V segment lost 7 bases, leaving 12 bases of the junction unmatched. Germline CDR1 MNHNS, CDR2 SASEGT.

J is TRBJ2-7 and V is TRBV10-3, with TRBD1 identical over 8 bases. This CDR3 is 13 amino acids long. Germline V gene lookup returns CDR1 ENHRY and CDR2 SYGVKD. The ends lost 11 bases at V and 4 bases at J; junction bases unmatched: 10. This chain's CDR3 is CASSAGGRYEQYF. The CDR3, as DNA: TGTGCCTCTTCCGCAGGGGGCAGGTACGAGCAGTACTTC.

As for this clone: Distinct nucleotide sequences in the sample also encode this CDR3. The V and J genes are TRBV4-1 and TRBJ1-1; D gene ambiguous. Germline V lookup: CDR1 MGHRA, CDR2 YSYEKL. CDR3 length equals 14 residues. V was clipped by 0 bases and J by 2 bases, with 7 bases between them. CDR3 bases: TGCGCCAGCAGCCAAGAGGACGGTAACACTGAAGCTTTCTTT. It specifies CASSQEDGNTEAFF.

This chain links TRBV6-6 with TRBJ1-1, with 7 bases aligning to TRBD1. Trimming cost V 6 bases and J 2 bases; bases outside gene matches: 6. The CDR3 has 14 residues. Germline CDR1 MNHNY, CDR2 SVGAGI (reference sequence). The CDR3 DNA follows: TGTGCCAGCAGCTGGGACAGAAAAAACACTGAAGCTTTCTTT. The encoded protein is CASSWDRKNTEAFF.

In regard to this clone: This CDR3 is also generated by other DNA sequences in the sample. The chain couples TRBV9 to TRBJ2-7; D might be TRBD2 (6 bases). Germline V CDR1 and CDR2: SGDLS, YYNGEE. The ends were cut back, 5 bases at V and 5 bases at J, with 17 bases in the middle. The CDR3 sequence is 14 residues long. DNA for the CDR3: TGTGCCAGCAGTCTTGCCGGGGGTTCAGACGAGCAGTACTTC. Amino acid sequence: CASSLAGGSDEQYF. Looking up the rest from reference TRBV9 and TRBJ2-7 gives the full variable domain: DSGVTQTPKHLITATGQRVTLRCSPRSGDLSVYWYQQSLDQGLQFLIQYYNGEERAKGNILERFSAQQFPDLHSELNLSSLELGDSALYFCASSLAGGSDEQYFGPGTRLTVT.

This clone was seen a few times. The chain links TRBV6-6 to TRBJ1-5, with 10 bases matching TRBD1. The CDR3 sequence is 15 residues long. Germline lookup yields CDR1 MNHNY and CDR2 SVGAGI (reference sequence). V shed 5 bases and J 6 bases; nucleotides not matched to a gene: 7. CDR3 protein: CASSRQGASGQPQHF. CDR3 bases: TGTGCCAGCAGTCGACAGGGGGCGTCCGGTCAGCCCCAGCATTTT.

This clone was recorded at least ten times. The rearrangement links TRBV4-2 to TRBJ1-1; the D gene is possibly TRBD1 (5 bases). The CDR3 has 13 amino acids. Trimming cost V 0 bases and J 5 bases, with 7 bases left between them. Germline V gene sequence: CDR1 LGHNA, CDR2 YNFKEQ. CDR3 amino acids: CASSQDGGTEAFF. Here the CDR3 DNA reads TGTGCCAGCAGCCAAGATGGGGGAACTGAAGCTTTCTTT.

The chain is built from TRBV4-2 and TRBJ1-2, with a tentative D call TRBD1 (5 bases). Germline CDR1 reads LGHNA; CDR2 reads YNFKEQ. The CDR3 is made up of 14 amino acids. Trimming took off 4 bases at V and 7 bases at J, with 16 bases between the two ends. For the CDR3, the DNA is TGTGCCAGCAGCCCCGGGACGGAAAACGCTGGCTACACCTTC. Translated: CASSPGTENAGYTF.

The gene calls are TRBV19 and TRBJ2-1; D gene unclear. CDR1 and CDR2 (germline): LNHDA, SQIVND (reference sequence). This CDR3 spans 13 amino acids. Trimming removed 4 bases at V and 4 bases at J, with 8 bases between. CDR3 protein: CASSTWPYNEQFF. The CDR3 DNA follows: TGTGCCAGTAGTACTTGGCCGTACAATGAGCAGTTCTTC.